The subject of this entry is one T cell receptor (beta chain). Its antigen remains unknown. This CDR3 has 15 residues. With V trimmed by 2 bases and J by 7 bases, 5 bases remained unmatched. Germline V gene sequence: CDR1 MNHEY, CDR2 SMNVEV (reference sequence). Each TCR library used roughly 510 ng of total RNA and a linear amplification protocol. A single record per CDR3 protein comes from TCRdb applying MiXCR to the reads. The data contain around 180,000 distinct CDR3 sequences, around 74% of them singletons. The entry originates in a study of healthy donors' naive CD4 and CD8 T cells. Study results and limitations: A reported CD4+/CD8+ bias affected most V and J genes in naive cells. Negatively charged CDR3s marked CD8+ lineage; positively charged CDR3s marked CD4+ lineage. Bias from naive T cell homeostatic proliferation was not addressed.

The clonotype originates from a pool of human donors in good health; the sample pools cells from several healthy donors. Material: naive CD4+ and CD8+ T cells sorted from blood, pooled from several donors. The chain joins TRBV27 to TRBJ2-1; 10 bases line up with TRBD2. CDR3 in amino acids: CASSLTSGMGNEQFF. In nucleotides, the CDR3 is TGTGCCAGCAGTTTAACTAGCGGGATGGGGAATGAGCAGTTCTTC.